The TCR beta chain described here comes from a study of multiple sclerosis patients with progressive multifocal leukoencephalopathy. Assay: immunoSEQ multiplex PCR; the TCRdb copy retains only in-frame clones and omits some. The repertoire holds around 30,000 clones, with around 90% as singletons. As for this clone: The antigen remains undetermined.

There are 16 residues in the CDR3. Germline V gene lookup returns CDR1 GTSNPN and CDR2 SVGIG (reference sequence). V was pared by 0 bases and J by 0 bases, with 12 bases between. The time point: 12 to 13 months of natalizumab therapy. Broader study findings: Before and during natalizumab, the clones expanded at PML already existed. Most PML patients had lower entropy, suggesting less diverse TRB repertoires.

The chain carries TRBV30 and TRBJ1-3; D gene uncertain. The source was PBMCs, collected from a patient treated with natalizumab. The TCR comes from a human donor with multiple sclerosis. The CDR3 here is CAWSVRLLASGNTIYF. The CDR3 DNA sequence: TGTGCCTGGAGTGTAAGGCTCCTCGCCTCTGGAAACACCATATATTTT.